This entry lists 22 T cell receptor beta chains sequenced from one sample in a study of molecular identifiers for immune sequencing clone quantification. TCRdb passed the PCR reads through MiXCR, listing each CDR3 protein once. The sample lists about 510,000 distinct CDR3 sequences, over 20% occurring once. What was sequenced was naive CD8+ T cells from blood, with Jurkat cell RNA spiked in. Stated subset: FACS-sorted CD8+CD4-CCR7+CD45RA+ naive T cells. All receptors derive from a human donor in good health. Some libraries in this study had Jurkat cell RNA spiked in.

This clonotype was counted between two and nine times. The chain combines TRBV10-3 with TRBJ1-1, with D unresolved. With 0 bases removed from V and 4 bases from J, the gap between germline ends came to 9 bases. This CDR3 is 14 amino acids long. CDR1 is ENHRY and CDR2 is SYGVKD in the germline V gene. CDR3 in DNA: TGTGCCATCAGTGAGTCGGTAACGGGCACTGAAGCTTTCTTT. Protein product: CAISESVTGTEAFF.

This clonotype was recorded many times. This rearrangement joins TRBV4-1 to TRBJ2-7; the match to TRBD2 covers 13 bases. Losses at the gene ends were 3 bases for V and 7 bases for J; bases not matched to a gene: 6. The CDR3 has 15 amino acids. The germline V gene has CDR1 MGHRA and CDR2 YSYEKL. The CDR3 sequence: CASSQTSGGPMEQYF. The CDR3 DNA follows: TGCGCCAGCAGCCAGACTAGCGGGGGGCCTATGGAGCAGTACTTC.

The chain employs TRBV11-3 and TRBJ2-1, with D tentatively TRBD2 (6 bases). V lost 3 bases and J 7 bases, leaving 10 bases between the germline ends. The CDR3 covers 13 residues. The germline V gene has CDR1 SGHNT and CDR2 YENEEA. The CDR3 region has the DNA TGTGCCAGCAGCTTCGGAGGGCGAAATGAGCAGTTCTTC. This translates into CASSFGGRNEQFF.

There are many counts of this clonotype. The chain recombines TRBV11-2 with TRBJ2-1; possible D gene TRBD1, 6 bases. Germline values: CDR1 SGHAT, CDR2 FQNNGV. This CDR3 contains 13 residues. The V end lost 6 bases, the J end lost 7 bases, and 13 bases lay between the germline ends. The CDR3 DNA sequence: TGTGCCAGCAGGGACAGTGCAATTAATGAGCAGTTCTTC. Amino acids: CASRDSAINEQFF.

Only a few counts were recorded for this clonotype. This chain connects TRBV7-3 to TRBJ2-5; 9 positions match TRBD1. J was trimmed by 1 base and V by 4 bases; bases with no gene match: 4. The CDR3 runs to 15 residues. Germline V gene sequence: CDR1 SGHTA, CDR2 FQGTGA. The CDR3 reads CASSSGQGSQETQYF. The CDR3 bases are TGTGCCAGCAGCTCGGGACAGGGCAGCCAAGAGACCCAGTACTTC.

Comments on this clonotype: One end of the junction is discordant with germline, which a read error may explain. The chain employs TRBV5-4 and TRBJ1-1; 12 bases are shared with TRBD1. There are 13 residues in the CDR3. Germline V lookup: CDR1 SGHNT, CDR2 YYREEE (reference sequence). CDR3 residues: CASTGTGGTGAFF. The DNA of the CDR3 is TGTGCCAGCACCGGGACAGGGGGCACTGGAGCTTTCTTT. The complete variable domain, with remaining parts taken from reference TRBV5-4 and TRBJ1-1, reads ETGVTQSPTHLIKTRGQQVTLRCSSQSGHNTVSWYQQALGQGPQFIFQYYREEENGRGNFPPRFSGLQFPNYSSELNVNALELDDSALYLCASTGTGGTGAFFGQGTRLTVV.

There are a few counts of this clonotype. The CDR3 spells CATSDSGTVDSYEQYF. The CDR3 nucleotides read TGTGCCACCAGTGACTCCGGGACGGTCGATTCCTACGAGCAGTACTTC. This chain links TRBV24-1 with TRBJ2-7; the D gene could be TRBD1 or TRBD2 (5 bases each). The V gene lost 4 bases and the J gene lost 1 base, with 16 bases spanning the gap. CDR1 is KGHDR and CDR2 is SFDVKD in the germline V gene. This CDR3 has 16 residues.

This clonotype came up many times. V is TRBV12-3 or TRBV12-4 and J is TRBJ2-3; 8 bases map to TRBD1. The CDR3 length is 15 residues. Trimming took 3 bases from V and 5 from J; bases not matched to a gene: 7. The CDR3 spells CASSLAQGARDTQYF. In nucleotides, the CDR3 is TGTGCCAGCAGTTTGGCGCAGGGGGCAAGAGATACGCAGTATTTT.

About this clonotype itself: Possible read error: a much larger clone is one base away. As DNA, the CDR3 is TGCGCCAGCGGCCAAATCGGGACCGCAAGTGGGGGCGAGCAGTACTTC. As protein: CASGQIGTASGGEQYF. V gene TRBV4-1 combines with J gene TRBJ2-7; perhaps D is TRBD1 or TRBD2 (5 bases each). Per germline, CDR1 MGHRA and CDR2 YSYEKL. The CDR3 length is 16 residues.

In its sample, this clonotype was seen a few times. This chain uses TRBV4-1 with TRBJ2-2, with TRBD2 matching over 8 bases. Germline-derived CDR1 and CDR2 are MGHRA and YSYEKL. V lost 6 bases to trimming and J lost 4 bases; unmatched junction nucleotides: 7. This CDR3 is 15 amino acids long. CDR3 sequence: CASSPSGSGTGELFF. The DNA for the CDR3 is TGCGCCAGCAGTCCCAGCGGGAGCGGCACCGGGGAGCTGTTTTTT.

The CDR3 reads CATGWGTDTQYF. The CDR3 DNA reads as TGTGCCACCGGCTGGGGCACAGATACGCAGTATTTT. The chain recombines TRBV19 with TRBJ2-3; D is uncertain. CDR1 and CDR2 (germline): LNHDA, SQIVND (reference sequence). The CDR3 consists of 12 residues. Trimming cost V 10 bases and J 1 base, with 9 bases left between them.

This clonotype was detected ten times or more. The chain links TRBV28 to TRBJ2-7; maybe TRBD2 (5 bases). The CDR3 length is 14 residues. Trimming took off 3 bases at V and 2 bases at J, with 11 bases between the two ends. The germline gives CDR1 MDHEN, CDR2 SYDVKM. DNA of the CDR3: TGTGCCAGCAGTTTGGAGGCCACCACCTACGAGCAGTACTTC. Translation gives CASSLEATTYEQYF.

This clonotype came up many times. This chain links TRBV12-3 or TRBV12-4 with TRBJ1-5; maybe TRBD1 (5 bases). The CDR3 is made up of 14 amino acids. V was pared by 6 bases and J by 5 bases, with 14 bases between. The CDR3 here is CASSLGEYYQPQHF. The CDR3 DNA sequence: TGTGCCAGCAGCCTAGGGGAGTATTATCAGCCCCAGCATTTT.

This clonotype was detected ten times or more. This chain's CDR3 is CASSGQGVVTEAFF. The CDR3 coding sequence is TGTGCCAGCAGTGGACAGGGGGTGGTGACTGAAGCTTTCTTT. The gene calls are TRBV25-1 and TRBJ1-1, with 9 bases aligning to TRBD1. The trim removed 4 bases at V and 5 bases at J, leaving 5 bases unmatched. The CDR3 is made up of 14 amino acids. CDR1 and CDR2 (germline): MGHDK, SYGVNS.

The DNA of the CDR3 is TGTGCCAGCAGCTTTGAGACAGGGGGAAACACCATATATTTT. It encodes CASSFETGGNTIYF. The rearrangement joins TRBV5-6 to TRBJ1-3, with TRBD1 matching 7 bases. V dropped 2 bases and J dropped 4; count of bases not matched to a gene: 3. The CDR3 runs to 14 residues. From germline, CDR1 is SGHDT and CDR2 YYEEEE.

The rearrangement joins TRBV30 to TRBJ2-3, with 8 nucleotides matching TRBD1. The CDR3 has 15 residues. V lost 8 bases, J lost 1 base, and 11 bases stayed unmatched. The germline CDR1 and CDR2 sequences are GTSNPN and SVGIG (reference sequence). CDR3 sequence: CALGGSGQGTDTQYF. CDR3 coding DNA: TGTGCCCTGGGGGGATCGGGACAGGGCACAGATACGCAGTATTTT.

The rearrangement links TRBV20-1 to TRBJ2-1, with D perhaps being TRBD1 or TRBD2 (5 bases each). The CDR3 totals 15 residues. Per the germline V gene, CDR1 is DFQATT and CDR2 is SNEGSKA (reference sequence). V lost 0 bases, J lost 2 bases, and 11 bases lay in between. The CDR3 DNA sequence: TGCAGTGCTAGAGATCCCCGGGACCCCTACAATGAGCAGTTCTTC. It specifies CSARDPRDPYNEQFF.

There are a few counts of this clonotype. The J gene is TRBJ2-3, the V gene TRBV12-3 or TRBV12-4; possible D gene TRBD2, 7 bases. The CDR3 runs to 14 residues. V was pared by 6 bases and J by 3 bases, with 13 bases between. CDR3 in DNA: TGTGCCAGCAGCCGGGGGGCGGGGACAGATACGCAGTATTTT. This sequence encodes CASSRGAGTDTQYF.

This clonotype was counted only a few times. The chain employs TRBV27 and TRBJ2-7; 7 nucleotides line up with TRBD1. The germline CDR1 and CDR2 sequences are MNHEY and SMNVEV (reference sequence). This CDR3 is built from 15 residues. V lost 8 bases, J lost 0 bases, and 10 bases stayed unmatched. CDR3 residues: CASGQTGSLSYEQYF. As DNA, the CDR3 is TGTGCCAGCGGCCAGACAGGGTCCCTCTCCTACGAGCAGTACTTC.

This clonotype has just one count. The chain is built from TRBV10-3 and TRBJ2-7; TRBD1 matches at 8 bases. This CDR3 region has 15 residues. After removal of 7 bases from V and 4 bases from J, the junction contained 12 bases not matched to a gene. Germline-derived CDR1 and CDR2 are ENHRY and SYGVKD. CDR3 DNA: TGTGCCATCATGGGGACCGGGACAGGCGAATACGAGCAGTACTTC. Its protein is CAIMGTGTGEYEQYF.

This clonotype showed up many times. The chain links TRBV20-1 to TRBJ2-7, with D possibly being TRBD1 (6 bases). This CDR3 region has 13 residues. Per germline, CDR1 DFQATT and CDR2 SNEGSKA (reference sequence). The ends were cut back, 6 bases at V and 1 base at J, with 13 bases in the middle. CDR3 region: CSALGQPSYEQYF. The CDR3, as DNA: TGCAGTGCGTTAGGACAGCCGTCCTACGAGCAGTACTTC.

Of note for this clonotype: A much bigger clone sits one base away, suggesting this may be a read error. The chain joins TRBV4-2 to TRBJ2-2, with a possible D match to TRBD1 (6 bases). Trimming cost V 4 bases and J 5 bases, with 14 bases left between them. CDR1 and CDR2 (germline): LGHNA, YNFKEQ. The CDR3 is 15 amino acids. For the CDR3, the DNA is TGTGCCAGCAGCCGAGAACAGGGTTGGACCGGGGAGCTGTTTTTT. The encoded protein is CASSREQGWTGELFF.